Listed below are T cell receptor beta chains from one sample, sequenced in a study of T cells in localized non-small cell lung cancer. Profiled with immunoSEQ multiplex PCR; TCRdb holds only in-frame clones, not every one. The table has 60,000 to 85,000 clones, less than 90% seen once; the top ten hold 20% to 25%. Sequencing used peripheral blood, obtained before any cancer treatment. These receptors came from a male donor aged 60 or older with stage III squamous cell lung carcinoma. CDR3s include the opening cysteine and the closing phenylalanine or tryptophan. Each record gives: clone size, D gene, V gene, J gene, CDR3 DNA, CDR3 protein. A D gene is named only where the DNA matches it firmly. Clone size is not always given. Where it is, it says once, few, many or a class for expanded clones.

NA	NA	TRBV7-8	TRBJ2-7	TGTGCCAGCAGCTTAACCCCCCGCGGCATTTACCGACCTACGGAGCAGTACTTC	CASSLTPRGIYRPTEQYF
NA	NA	TRBV5-1	TRBJ1-1	TGCGCCAGCAGCTTGGAAGGAGGGAACACTGAAGCTTTCTTT	CASSLEGGNTEAFF
NA	NA	TRBV10-3	TRBJ2-2	TGTGCTTCCTCATTGGGGGGAAACACCGGGGAGCTGTTTTTT	CASSLGGNTGELFF
NA	NA	TRBV10-2	TRBJ2-4	TGCGCCAGCAGTGAGTTTGGATTCCGGGACAACGGGGCCAAAAACATTCAGTACTTC	CASSEFGFRDNGAKNIQYF
NA	TRBD1	TRBV18	TRBJ2-7	TGTGCCAGCTCACCGATCAGGACAGGGGCCTACGAGCAGTACTTC	CASSPIRTGAYEQYF
NA	NA	TRBV30	TRBJ2-1	TGTGCCTGGAGTGTACTCACGGACCTGTTCAGCTCCTACAATGAGCAGTTCTTC	CAWSVLTDLFSSYNEQFF
NA	NA	TRBV9	TRBJ2-3	TGTGCCAGCAGCGTAGCGCGGGGACCGTCTAGCACAGATACGCAGTATTTT	CASSVARGPSSTDTQYF
NA	NA	TRBV10-3	TRBJ2-3	TGTGCCATCAGTGATAGCGGAGATACGCAGTATTTT	CAISDSGDTQYF
NA	NA	TRBV7-6	TRBJ2-3	TGTGCCAGCAGCTTAGCGGACGGGGGAGTCAGCACAGATACGCAGTATTTT	CASSLADGGVSTDTQYF
NA	NA	TRBV11-2	TRBJ1-2	TGTGCCAGCAGCTTCACGGGTATAAACTATGGCTACACCTTC	CASSFTGINYGYTF
NA	TRBD1	TRBV11-2	TRBJ1-1	TGTGCCACCCAAACAGGGGGCTTTGGCACTGAAGCTTTCTTT	CATQTGGFGTEAFF
NA	TRBD1	TRBV19	TRBJ1-2	TGTGCCAGTACCGGGACAGGGACCGGCTACACCTTC	CASTGTGTGYTF
few	NA	TRBV19	TRBJ1-1	TGTGCCAGTAGTGCAGCCCCCTCAGAAGCTTTCTTT	CASSAAPSEAFF
NA	NA	TRBV30	TRBJ2-5	TGTGCCTCTAGTAGGGGAGGCGAGACCCAGTACTTC	CASSRGGETQYF
NA	NA	TRBV29-1	TRBJ1-3	TGCAGCGTCGAAGGGGACTACGGAAACACCATATATTTT	CSVEGDYGNTIYF
NA	NA	TRBV10-2	TRBJ1-1	TGCGCCAGCACTCTCTCCTCTGGGACCCTGAACACTGAAGCTTTCTTT	CASTLSSGTLNTEAFF
NA	NA	TRBV7-2	TRBJ2-2	TGTGCCAGCAGCTTAGCCCGGGGGCCGGGCACCGGGGAGCTGTTTTTT	CASSLARGPGTGELFF
NA	NA	TRBV19	TRBJ1-1	TGTGCCACCTTCCAGAACACTGAAGCTTTCTTT	CATFQNTEAFF
once	TRBD1	TRBV7-2	TRBJ2-7	TGTGCCAGCAGCCCAAGGACAGGGGGCACCTACGAGCAGTACTTC	CASSPRTGGTYEQYF
NA	NA	TRBV5-1	TRBJ2-3	TGCGCCAGCAGCTTGGCCTCAACAGCAGATACGCAGTATTTT	CASSLASTADTQYF
NA	TRBD2	TRBV10-3	TRBJ2-3	TGTGCCACCCTAGCGGGGGGGCCGAGCACAGATACGCAGTATTTT	CATLAGGPSTDTQYF
NA	NA	TRBV4-1	TRBJ1-1	TGCGCCAGCAGCCAAGATGCAGGGAACACTGAAGCTTTCTTT	CASSQDAGNTEAFF
NA	TRBD1	TRBV6-5	TRBJ1-5	TGTGCCAGCAGTAAGGGACAGGACAATCAGCCCCAGCATTTT	CASSKGQDNQPQHF
NA	TRBD2	TRBV7-2	TRBJ2-4	TGTGCCAGCAGACCCGGAGGCGGGGGGGCCGGCATTCAGTACTTC	CASRPGGGGAGIQYF
NA	NA	TRBV5-1	TRBJ2-7	TGCGCCAGCAGCTTCACCAGTTCCTCCTACGAGCAGTACTTC	CASSFTSSSYEQYF
NA	NA	TRBV5-1	TRBJ2-5	TGCGCCAGCAGCAGGCGGACAGAGGCGGGAGAGACCCAGTACTTC	CASSRRTEAGETQYF
NA	NA	TRBV15	TRBJ2-2	TGTGCCACCAGCAGGGATCCGGCGAACACCGGGGAGCTGTTTTTT	CATSRDPANTGELFF
few	TRBD2	TRBV5-4	TRBJ2-2	TGTGCCAGCAGCTTGGCTAGCGGGGGCTCCGGGGAGCTGTTTTTT	CASSLASGGSGELFF
NA	TRBD2	TRBV5-1	TRBJ2-5	TGCGCCAGCAGGCTCCCCCTAGCGGGGGGATCAGAGACCCAGTACTTC	CASRLPLAGGSETQYF
NA	TRBD2	TRBV30	TRBJ2-1	TGTGCCTGGAGTGCTCTGACTAGCGGGGGACCCTACAATGAGCAGTTCTTC	CAWSALTSGGPYNEQFF
NA	NA	TRBV7-9	TRBJ2-2	TGTGCCAGCAGCCGGGGACCAGCGAACACCGGGGAGCTGTTTTTT	CASSRGPANTGELFF
NA	NA	TRBV15	TRBJ1-1	TGTGCCACCAGCAGAGATTTGCAGAACACTGAAGCTTTCTTT	CATSRDLQNTEAFF
NA	NA	TRBV9	TRBJ2-2	TGTGCCAGCAGCGTATTAGCACAAGCGAACACCGGGGAGCTGTTTTTT	CASSVLAQANTGELFF
NA	NA	TRBV11-2	TRBJ2-2	TGTGCCAGCAGCCACCTCCGGGATTCGAACACCGGGGAGCTGTTTTTT	CASSHLRDSNTGELFF
few	TRBD1	TRBV7-2	TRBJ1-5	TGTGCCAGCAGCCCACAGGGGGCCCGAGGCAATCAGCCCCAGCATTTT	CASSPQGARGNQPQHF
NA	TRBD1	TRBV30	TRBJ1-2	TGTGCCTGGGGGACAGGACCTAACTATGGCTACACCTTC	CAWGTGPNYGYTF
NA	NA	TRBV5-1	TRBJ1-3	TGCGCCAGCAGCGTACAGGGCTCTGGAAACACCATATATTTT	CASSVQGSGNTIYF
NA	NA	TRBV11-2	TRBJ1-1	TGTGCCAGCAGCCCCCGGGTGGAGCCCACTGAAGCTTTCTTT	CASSPRVEPTEAFF
NA	TRBD1	TRBV5-6	TRBJ2-3	TGTGCCAGCAGCTTGGAACAGGGGAGACCAGATACGCAGTATTTT	CASSLEQGRPDTQYF
NA	NA	TRBV27	TRBJ1-5	TGTGCCAGCAGTTTATCGTCAGGGGGCAATCAGCCCCAGCATTTT	CASSLSSGGNQPQHF
NA	TRBD1	TRBV5-4	TRBJ1-3	TGTGCCAGCAGCTTGGACCCGGGACAGGGACGAAACACCATATATTTT	CASSLDPGQGRNTIYF
NA	NA	TRBV10-3	TRBJ2-5	TGTGCCATCAGTGAGAAGAGGGTATGGGAGACCCAGTACTTC	CAISEKRVWETQYF
NA	NA	TRBV7-8	TRBJ1-5	TGTGCCAGCAGCTTAGTTGGGGGAAGAAGCAATCAGCCCCAGCATTTT	CASSLVGGRSNQPQHF
NA	NA	TRBV5-4	TRBJ2-3	TGTGCCAGCAGGAAGGGAGATACGCAGTATTTT	CASRKGDTQYF
few	TRBD1	TRBV13	TRBJ2-4	TGTGCCAGCAGCCGCCGGGATTTGACAGGGGAAGGTCGAGTCATTCAGTACTTC	CASSRRDLTGEGRVIQYF
NA	TRBD1	TRBV5-1	TRBJ1-1	TGCGCCAGCCCCTTGGTTGACAGGGGGAAGGGGTGGAGCTTAGGGTCTGAAGCTTTCTTT	CASPLVDRGKGWSLGSEAFF
NA	TRBD1	TRBV5-1	TRBJ1-4	TGCGCCAGCAGCGTCGGACAGGGACAGACTAATGAAAAACTGTTTTTT	CASSVGQGQTNEKLFF
NA	NA	TRBV27	TRBJ2-3	TGTGCCAGCGGGACCCACAGAGATACGCAGTATTTT	CASGTHRDTQYF
NA	NA	TRBV4-2	TRBJ1-5	TGTGCCAGCAGCCAGGGGCTGGGCAATCAGCCCCAGCATTTT	CASSQGLGNQPQHF
NA	TRBD1	TRBV18	TRBJ2-5	TGTGCCAGCTCACCAATACAGGGGGCTTTGGGAGAGACCCAGTACTTC	CASSPIQGALGETQYF
NA	NA	TRBV19	TRBJ1-2	TGTGCCAGTACCCTCAGCCAGGGAGATGGCTACACCTTC	CASTLSQGDGYTF
NA	NA	TRBV7-2	TRBJ1-2	TGTGCCAGCAGCTTTGCGGCCGGGGGCTACACCTTC	CASSFAAGGYTF
NA	NA	TRBV28	TRBJ1-1	TGTGCCAGCAGTCCGTTCCGGGAGAACACTGAAGCTTTCTTT	CASSPFRENTEAFF
NA	NA	TRBV5-4	TRBJ1-1	TGTGCCAGCAGCTTGGAGGCTGCGTTTGGCACTGAAGCTTTCTTT	CASSLEAAFGTEAFF